Listed here are 31 T cell receptor beta chains from one sample, sequenced in a study of blood T cell repertoires in COVID-19. Libraries were prepared by immunoSEQ multiplex PCR; TCRdb keeps only in-frame clonotypes and omits some of them. The sample includes about 74,000 clones, 90% to 95% of them seen just once. The source material was peripheral blood. Every receptor here comes from a man aged 50-59 years with COVID-19, enrolled during active disease.

The chain couples TRBV5-6 to TRBJ2-7; TRBD2 matches at 14 bases. CDR1 SGHDT and CDR2 YYEEEE come from the germline V gene. The length of the CDR3 is 19 residues. The J segment lost 0 bases and the V segment lost 4 bases, leaving 12 bases of the junction unmatched. CDR3 loop: CASSTRLAGGRTSSYEQYF. CDR3 in DNA: TGTGCCAGCAGCACCCGACTAGCGGGAGGGCGAACAAGCTCCTACGAGCAGTACTTC.

The V call is TRBV14, the J call TRBJ2-7; D is possibly TRBD2 (5 bases). Trimming left V 3 bases short and J 3 bases short, with 12 bases between. This CDR3 spans 14 amino acids. The germline gives CDR1 SGHDN, CDR2 FVKESK. This chain's CDR3 is CASSHSGLFYEQYF. The DNA of the CDR3 is TGTGCCAGCAGCCATTCTGGACTTTTCTACGAGCAGTACTTC.

The chain links TRBV6-5 to TRBJ2-5, with a tentative D call TRBD2 (7 bases). CDR3 length: 13 amino acids. V lost 6 bases to trimming and J lost 6 bases, with 14 bases between them. CDR1 MNHEY and CDR2 SVGAGI come from the germline V gene. This CDR3 reads CASRVGGAKTQYF. For the CDR3, the DNA is TGTGCCAGCAGGGTGGGGGGGGCAAAGACCCAGTACTTC.

The rearrangement links TRBV9 to TRBJ2-3; 10 positions agree with TRBD1. Germline assignment: CDR1 SGDLS and CDR2 YYNGEE. This CDR3 is built from 15 residues. After removal of 5 bases from V and 2 bases from J, the junction contained 5 bases not matched to a gene. CDR3 DNA: TGTGCCAGCAGGTCGGGACAGGGGAACACAGATACGCAGTATTTT. Translating gives CASRSGQGNTDTQYF.

This clone is a singleton in its sample. The chain is built from TRBV15 and TRBJ1-5, with D hard to call. CDR1 and CDR2 from the germline V gene are LNHNV and YYDKDF (reference sequence). The CDR3 is made up of 15 amino acids. The V end was cut by 5 bases, the J end by 4 bases, with 15 bases between. The CDR3 region has the DNA TGTGCCACCAGCCCCTCACTGTCCGGGAATCAGCCCCAGCATTTT. It encodes CATSPSLSGNQPQHF.

This clone was detected once. This chain connects TRBV7-2 to TRBJ2-1; 8 bases align to TRBD2. Looked up from germline, CDR1 is SGHTA and CDR2 is FQGNSA. The trim removed 4 bases at V and 5 bases at J, leaving 13 bases unmatched. This CDR3 region has 17 residues. The CDR3 here is CASSWASGRSRNNEQFF. In DNA form, the CDR3 reads TGTGCCAGCAGCTGGGCTAGCGGGCGGAGTAGGAACAATGAGCAGTTCTTC.

This chain connects TRBV6-5 to TRBJ2-7; 11 bases are a match to TRBD2. This CDR3 is built from 15 residues. Germline assignment: CDR1 MNHEY and CDR2 SVGAGI. V lost 6 bases and J lost 0; bases outside the gene matches: 4. CDR3 sequence reads: CASSGLAGSSYEQYV. The CDR3 DNA is TGTGCCAGCAGCGGACTAGCGGGTAGCTCCTACGAGCAGTACGTC.

CDR3 region: CASSLSTRLADPYEQYF. The CDR3 nucleotides read TGTGCCAGCAGCTTATCGACCCGTCTAGCGGACCCTTACGAGCAGTACTTC. The J gene is TRBJ2-7, the V gene TRBV7-8; TRBD2 agrees at 7 bases. The J segment lost 4 bases and the V segment lost 2 bases, leaving 14 bases of the junction unmatched. The CDR3 totals 17 residues. The germline CDR1 and CDR2 sequences are SGHVS and FQNEAQ.

The rearrangement joins TRBV6-1 to TRBJ2-7; D call uncertain. The V end was cut by 2 bases, the J end by 6 bases, with 5 bases between. CDR3 length equals 11 residues. The germline gives CDR1 MNHNS, CDR2 SASEGT. In DNA form, the CDR3 reads TGTGCCAGCAGTGAATCGGTCGAGCAGTACTTC. This translates into CASSESVEQYF.

The chain uses TRBV19 and TRBJ2-7; possibly TRBD2 for D (5 bases). The germline V and J ends were trimmed by 6 bases and 3 bases, with 15 bases remaining between them. The germline V gene has CDR1 LNHDA and CDR2 SQIVND (reference sequence). The CDR3 contains 14 residues. As DNA, the CDR3 is TGTGCCAGTAGCCAACGGGGTCTAGACTACGAGCAGTACTTC. Its protein is CASSQRGLDYEQYF. Supplemented by reference TRBV19 and TRBJ2-7, the full variable domain reads DGGITQSPKYLFRKEGQNVTLSCEQNLNHDAMYWYRQDPGQGLRLIYYSQIVNDFQKGDIAEGYSVSREKKESFPLTVTSAQKNPTAFYLCASSQRGLDYEQYFGPGTRLTVT.

The rearrangement links TRBV9 to TRBJ1-4, with 8 nucleotides matching TRBD1. The V gene end was trimmed by 6 bases and the J gene end by 3 bases; junction bases not matched to a gene: 4. Germline assignment: CDR1 SGDLS and CDR2 YYNGEE. The CDR3 runs 14 residues. The CDR3 sequence: CASNRQGSNEKLFF. DNA for the CDR3: TGTGCCAGCAACAGACAGGGGTCTAATGAAAAACTGTTTTTT. The full variable domain, in which reference TRBV9 and TRBJ1-4 provide the parts outside the CDR3, is DSGVTQTPKHLITATGQRVTLRCSPRSGDLSVYWYQQSLDQGLQFLIQYYNGEERAKGNILERFSAQQFPDLHSELNLSSLELGDSALYFCASNRQGSNEKLFFGSGTQLSVL.

CDR3: CASTSDRGDTGELFF. CDR3 bases: TGCGCCAGCACCTCGGACAGGGGTGACACCGGGGAGCTGTTTTTT. The chain uses TRBV5-1 and TRBJ2-2; 9 bases agree with TRBD1. Germline-derived CDR1 and CDR2 are SGHRS and YFSETQ. J lost 3 bases, V lost 6 bases, and 6 bases had no gene match. There are 15 residues in the CDR3.

The chain links TRBV10-3 to TRBJ2-7; 8 positions agree with TRBD2. This CDR3 comprises 16 residues. J gave up 0 bases and V 5 bases, and 9 bases lay outside the gene matches. The germline V gene encodes CDR1 ENHRY and CDR2 SYGVKD. The CDR3 region is CAISSLPGGSSYEQYF. The CDR3 bases are TGTGCCATCAGTTCCCTCCCGGGGGGGAGCTCCTACGAGCAGTACTTC.

The rearrangement joins TRBV29-1 to TRBJ1-1; the D gene is possibly TRBD1 (6 bases). Between the trimmed V and J ends, which lost 0 bases and 5 bases, there was a span of 10 bases. Looked up from germline, CDR1 is SQVTM and CDR2 is ANQGSEA. The CDR3 consists of 13 residues. DNA of the CDR3: TGCAGCGTTGAAGAGCCACAGGGAACTGAAGCTTTCTTT. Residues: CSVEEPQGTEAFF.

This chain connects TRBV6-5 to TRBJ2-5; TRBD2 matches at 8 bases. V dropped 8 bases and J dropped 3; count of bases not matched to a gene: 2. Germline CDR1 is MNHEY and CDR2 is SVGAGI. The CDR3 loop spans 12 amino acids. The CDR3 DNA is TGTGCCAGCCGCGGGGGGAAAGAGACCCAGTACTTC. Encoded protein: CASRGGKETQYF.

The chain recombines TRBV30 with TRBJ2-7, with D possibly matching TRBD1 (5 bases). Trimming took off 1 base at V and 5 bases at J, with 9 bases between the two ends. The CDR3 has 12 residues. The germline V gene has CDR1 GTSNPN and CDR2 SVGIG (reference sequence). Here the CDR3 reads CAWSAGRDEQYF. The CDR3 bases are TGTGCCTGGAGTGCCGGCAGGGACGAGCAGTACTTC.

The V and J genes are TRBV2 and TRBJ2-1; 13 bases fit TRBD2. V lost 5 bases and J lost 8; bases outside the gene matches: 3. CDR3 length: 14 amino acids. Looked up from germline, CDR1 is SNHLY and CDR2 is FYNNEI. The CDR3 DNA reads TGTGCCAGCAGTCCGGGACTAGCGGGGTATGAGCAGTTCTTC. Protein sequence: CASSPGLAGYEQFF.

The chain recombines TRBV6-6 with TRBJ1-5; 9 bases align to TRBD1. Per germline, CDR1 MNHNY and CDR2 SVGAGI (reference sequence). This CDR3 region has 16 residues. The V gene end was trimmed by 5 bases and the J gene end by 1 base; junction bases not matched to a gene: 6. DNA of the CDR3: TGTGCCAGCAGTCCGGGACAGGGAATGAGCAATCAGCCCCAGCATTTT. Translated, it gives CASSPGQGMSNQPQHF.

Comments on this clone: This specimen includes other DNA sequences encoding the same CDR3. The V gene is TRBV19, the J gene TRBJ1-2; D not resolved. Per the germline V gene, CDR1 is LNHDA and CDR2 is SQIVND (reference sequence). Trimming stripped 1 base from V and 8 bases from J, with 5 bases between. The CDR3 extends over 11 amino acids. The CDR3 sequence: CASSIAGGYTF. The CDR3 nucleotides are TGTGCCAGTAGTATAGCAGGCGGCTACACCTTC.

This rearrangement joins TRBV13 to TRBJ1-1; 7 bases align to TRBD1. With V trimmed by 5 bases and J by 11 bases, 11 bases remained unmatched. The CDR3 length is 13 residues. Germline CDR1 is PRHDT and CDR2 is FYEKMQ (reference sequence). The CDR3 region has the DNA TGTGCCAGCAGCAAGGGACAGTATATTCGCGCTTTCTTT. Protein sequence: CASSKGQYIRAFF.

The chain carries TRBV28 and TRBJ2-2; D is possibly TRBD2 (6 bases). V dropped 8 bases and J dropped 5 bases, with 18 bases sitting between them. The CDR3 has 15 amino acids. Germline CDR1 is MDHEN and CDR2 is SYDVKM. The CDR3 DNA reads TGTGCCAGCTTTGGTAAGCGGGTACGAACCGGGGAGCTGTTTTTT. This translates into CASFGKRVRTGELFF.

The rearrangement links TRBV9 to TRBJ2-1; D possibly corresponds to TRBD1 (7 bases). The V end lost 2 bases, the J end lost 1 base, and 16 bases lay between the germline ends. The CDR3 has 17 amino acids. Germline V lookup: CDR1 SGDLS, CDR2 YYNGEE. The CDR3 protein is CASSVQGGHLSYNEQFF. CDR3 coding DNA: TGTGCCAGCAGCGTCCAGGGGGGACATTTATCCTACAATGAGCAGTTCTTC. The full variable domain, with the rest looked up from reference TRBV9 and TRBJ2-1, is DSGVTQTPKHLITATGQRVTLRCSPRSGDLSVYWYQQSLDQGLQFLIQYYNGEERAKGNILERFSAQQFPDLHSELNLSSLELGDSALYFCASSVQGGHLSYNEQFFGPGTRLTVL.

This chain joins TRBV4-3 and TRBJ2-1, with 7 bases matching TRBD1. Losses at the gene ends were 4 bases for V and 0 bases for J; bases not matched to a gene: 3. CDR3 length: 15 amino acids. Germline assignment: CDR1 LGHNA and CDR2 YSLEER. DNA for the CDR3: TGCGCCAGCAGCCCATACAGGGGCTCCTACAATGAGCAGTTCTTC. This gives the protein CASSPYRGSYNEQFF.

V gene TRBV20-1 combines with J gene TRBJ2-1; 7 positions agree with TRBD1. CDR3 length equals 16 residues. Germline loops: CDR1 DFQATT, CDR2 SNEGSKA (reference sequence). V gave up 3 bases and J gave up 0 bases; unmatched junction bases: 8. Here the CDR3 reads CSASPGTESSYNEQFF. The DNA for the CDR3 is TGCAGTGCTAGTCCCGGGACAGAGAGCTCCTACAATGAGCAGTTCTTC.

V and J are TRBV4-1 and TRBJ1-4; D gene unclear. In germline, CDR1 is MGHRA, CDR2 YSYEKL. This CDR3 comprises 16 residues. Trimming shortened V by 2 bases and J by 7 bases, and 17 bases separated the two germline ends. The CDR3 DNA reads TGCGCCAGCAGCCAACTTTTTCGCCGGACTGTTGAAAAACTGTTTTTT. This gives the protein CASSQLFRRTVEKLFF.

CDR3 in amino acids: CASSLDADTDTQYF. In DNA, the CDR3 is TGTGCCAGCAGCTTGGATGCGGACACAGATACGCAGTATTTT. The rearrangement uses TRBV5-4 and TRBJ2-3, with D unclear. V was trimmed by 0 bases and J by 2 bases, leaving 7 bases between them. CDR3 length: 14 residues. Germline V gene data show CDR1 as SGHNT and CDR2 as YYREEE (reference sequence).

The rearrangement joins TRBV28 to TRBJ1-2, with 10 bases identical to TRBD1. The ends lost 2 bases at V and 5 bases at J; junction bases unmatched: 5. The V gene's germline CDR1 is MDHEN and CDR2 SYDVKM. The CDR3 extends over 15 amino acids. The CDR3 spells CASSLRDRGGYGYTF. CDR3 DNA sequence: TGTGCCAGCAGTTTACGGGACAGGGGCGGGTATGGCTACACCTTC.

The gene calls are TRBV28 and TRBJ2-7, with TRBD2 as a possible D gene (5 bases). CDR3 size: 12 residues. V was clipped by 2 bases and J by 4 bases, with 6 bases between them. Germline lookup yields CDR1 MDHEN and CDR2 SYDVKM. The CDR3 sequence: CASSLGGYEQYV. The CDR3 DNA is TGTGCCAGCAGTTTAGGAGGATACGAGCAGTACGTC.

The chain is built from TRBV5-1 and TRBJ1-4, with 8 bases that match TRBD1. V lost 0 bases and J lost 5; bases outside the gene matches: 3. Germline V CDR1 and CDR2: SGHRS, YFSETQ. The CDR3 is 15 residues long. CDR3 protein: CASSLETGENEKLFF. In nucleotides, the CDR3 is TGCGCCAGCAGCTTGGAGACAGGGGAGAATGAAAAACTGTTTTTT.

This rearrangement joins TRBV30 to TRBJ1-1, with 8 bases that match TRBD1. V lost 3 bases and J lost 1; bases outside the gene matches: 1. This CDR3 has 13 amino acids. Per germline, CDR1 GTSNPN and CDR2 SVGIG (reference sequence). In DNA, the CDR3 is TGTGCCTGGAGCGGACAGGGGAACACTGAAGCTTTCTTT. Protein: CAWSGQGNTEAFF. Variable domain in full (rest from reference TRBV30 and TRBJ1-1): SQTIHQWPATLVQPVGSPLSLECTVEGTSNPNLYWYRQAAGRGLQLLFYSVGIGQISSEVPQNLSASRPQDRQFILSSKKLLLSDSGFYLCAWSGQGNTEAFFGQGTRLTVV.

The genes are TRBV10-3 and TRBJ1-2, with 8 nucleotides matching TRBD1. J lost 5 bases, V lost 10 bases, and 6 bases had no gene match. The germline CDR1 and CDR2 sequences are ENHRY and SYGVKD. CDR3 length equals 12 residues. The CDR3, as DNA: TGTGCCACACAGGGGGGACGGTATGGCTACACCTTC. Translated: CATQGGRYGYTF.